The clone carrying this T cell receptor (beta chain) came up a few times. Its cognate antigen is unknown. The sample is drawn from a study of T cells after yellow fever vaccination. CDR1 ENHRY and CDR2 SYGVKD come from the germline V gene. This CDR3 comprises 14 residues. V lost 7 bases and J lost 3; bases outside the gene matches: 5. By 5'RACE template switching, TCR cDNA was produced, with a universal primer site and UMIs added in the process. TCRdb reprocessed the 5' RACE reads via MiXCR and lists one record per CDR3 protein. The repertoire holds some 290,000 distinct CDR3 sequences, with about 10% as singletons. Study findings and constraints: Re-detected after boosting: most primary clones, more than 95% of CD4 and about 85% of CD8.

The sample here was CD4+ T cells sorted from PBMCs, taken 45 days after the yellow fever booster vaccination. V gene TRBV10-3 combines with J gene TRBJ2-2; 7 bases match TRBD1. The receptor was isolated from a man in his late teens or twenties who received the YFV17D yellow fever vaccine. This CDR3 is CAITQGDDTGELFF. CDR3 DNA: TGTGCCATCACGCAGGGGGATGACACCGGGGAGCTGTTTTTT.